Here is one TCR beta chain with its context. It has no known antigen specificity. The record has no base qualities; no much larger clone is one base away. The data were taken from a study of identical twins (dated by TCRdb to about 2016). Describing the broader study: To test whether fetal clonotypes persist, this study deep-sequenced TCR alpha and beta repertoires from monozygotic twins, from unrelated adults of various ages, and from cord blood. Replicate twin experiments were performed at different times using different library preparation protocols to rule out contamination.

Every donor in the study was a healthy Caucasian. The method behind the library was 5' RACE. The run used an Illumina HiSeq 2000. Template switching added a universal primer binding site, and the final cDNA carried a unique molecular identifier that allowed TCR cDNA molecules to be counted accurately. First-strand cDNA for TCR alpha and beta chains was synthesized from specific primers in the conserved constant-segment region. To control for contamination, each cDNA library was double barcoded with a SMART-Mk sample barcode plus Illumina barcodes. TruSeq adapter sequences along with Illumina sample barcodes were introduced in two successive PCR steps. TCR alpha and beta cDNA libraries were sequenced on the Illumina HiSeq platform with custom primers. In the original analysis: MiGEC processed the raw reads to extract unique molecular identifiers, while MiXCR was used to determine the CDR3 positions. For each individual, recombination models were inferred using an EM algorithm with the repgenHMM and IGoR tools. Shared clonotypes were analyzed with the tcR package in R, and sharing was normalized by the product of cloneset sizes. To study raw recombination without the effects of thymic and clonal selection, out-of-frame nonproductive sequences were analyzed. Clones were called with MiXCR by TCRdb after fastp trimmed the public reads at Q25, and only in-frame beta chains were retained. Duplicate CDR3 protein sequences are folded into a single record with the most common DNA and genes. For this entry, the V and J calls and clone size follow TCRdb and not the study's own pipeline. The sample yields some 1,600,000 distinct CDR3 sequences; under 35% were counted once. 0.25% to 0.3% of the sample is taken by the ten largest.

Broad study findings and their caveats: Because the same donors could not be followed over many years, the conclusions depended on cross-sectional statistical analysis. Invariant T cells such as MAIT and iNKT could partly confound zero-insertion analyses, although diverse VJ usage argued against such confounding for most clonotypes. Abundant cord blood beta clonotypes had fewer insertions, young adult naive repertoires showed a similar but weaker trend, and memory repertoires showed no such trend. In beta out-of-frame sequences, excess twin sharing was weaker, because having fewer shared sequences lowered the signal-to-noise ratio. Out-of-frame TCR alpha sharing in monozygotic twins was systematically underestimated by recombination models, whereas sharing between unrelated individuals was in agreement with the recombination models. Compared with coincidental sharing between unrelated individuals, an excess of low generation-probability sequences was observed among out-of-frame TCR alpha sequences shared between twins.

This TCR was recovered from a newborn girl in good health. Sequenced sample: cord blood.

The DNA sequence reads TGTGCCAGCCACCTCGGAGGGACACTTAATTCACCCCTCCACTTT. It encodes CASHLGGTLNSPLHF. The chain joins TRBV28 to TRBJ1-6; the best D guess is TRBD1, with 6 bases matching. V gives up 8 bases and J gives up 6 bases, and the segment between their germline ends measures 17 bases. Reading from cysteine to phenylalanine, the CDR3 counts 15 amino acids. The kept DNA is CDR3 alone, 45 bases in frame from the first base. The germline V gene encodes CDR1 MDHEN and CDR2 SYDVKM.